The clone carrying this T cell receptor beta chain was observed a handful of times. The antigen remains undetermined. The junction and the germline gene differ at one end; a read error may be behind it. The record originates from a study of blood T cells in healthy people across ages. General observations from the study: PBMCs went unsorted, and a conclusive naive versus antigen-experienced comparison was therefore prevented. TCR beta diversity was tightly associated with the proportion of naive T cells.

Primed by a sample-barcoded 5' primer and a J-beta primer mix, a second PCR proceeded for roughly 6 to 12 cycles. TCRdb processed the 5' RACE reads anew with MiXCR; each CDR3 protein has one entry. The data show 550,000 to 700,000 distinct CDR3 sequences, about 25% seen once. This CDR3 has 15 amino acids. Per the germline V gene, CDR1 is SGHKS and CDR2 is YYEKEE (reference sequence). Specimen: blood. This chain joins TRBV5-5 and TRBJ1-4; D is ambiguous. The sequence was collected from a woman aged 70-85 years in good health. The CDR3 loop is CASSLQTATNEKLLF. The CDR3 coding sequence is TGTGCCAGCAGCTTGCAAACCGCAACTAATGAAAAACTGCTTTTT.